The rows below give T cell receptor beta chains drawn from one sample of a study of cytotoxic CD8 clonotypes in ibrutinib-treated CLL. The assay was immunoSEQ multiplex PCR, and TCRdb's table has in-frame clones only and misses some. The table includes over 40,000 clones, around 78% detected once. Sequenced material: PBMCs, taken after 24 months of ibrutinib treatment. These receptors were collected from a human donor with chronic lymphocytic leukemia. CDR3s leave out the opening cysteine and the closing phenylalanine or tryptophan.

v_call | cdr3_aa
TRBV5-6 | ASSQWGYGYT
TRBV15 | ATSRSRTYNEQF
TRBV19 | ASSIANPGGAGYGYT
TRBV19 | ASSRSTGLNSFYEQY
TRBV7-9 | ASGTRTSRRTDTQY
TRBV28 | ASSFPLGTRGDTQY
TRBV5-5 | ASSFLNEGYT
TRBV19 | ASSIDGPLGAQY
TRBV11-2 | ASSLVGSGVSRTGNTIY
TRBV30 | AWSVLGGGGYT
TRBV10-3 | ATRDPGGNIQY
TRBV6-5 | ASSYSTARVDEQY
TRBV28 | ASSVPYPLAGAETQY
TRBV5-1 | ASSVGQQQETQY
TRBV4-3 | ASSQPTLRAEQF
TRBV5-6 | ASSLKPGQREQY
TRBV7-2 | ASSPQDTQY
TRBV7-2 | ASSLTRGGPYGYT
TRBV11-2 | ASSLSLDRGPLAKNIQY
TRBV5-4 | ASSPGGATNEKLF
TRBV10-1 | ASSEGDSYEQY
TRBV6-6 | ASSYDGGGGTDTQY
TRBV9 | ASSLRTASYNEQF
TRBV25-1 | ASSGSNTGISYEQY
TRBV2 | ASSERRVNTGNTIY
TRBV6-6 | ASSSPGRVGYGYT
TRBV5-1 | ASSLVAGGQREQF
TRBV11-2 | ASSTALGSGNTIY
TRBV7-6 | ASSLEVGANRGETQY
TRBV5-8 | ASIADTNTGELF
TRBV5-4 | ASTRRLATDTQY
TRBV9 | ASSSRGSTDTQY
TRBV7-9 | ASSLGRLNEQF
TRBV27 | ASSLRAPDLSYNEQF
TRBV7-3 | ASSSQGLSYNEQF
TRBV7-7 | ASSFRTVPNTGELF
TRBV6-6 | ASSYRTGPPDTQY
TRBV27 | ASSSGQYMY
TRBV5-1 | ASSAGGQAIPEAF
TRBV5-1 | ASSLSGTVPSSGYT
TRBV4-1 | ASSQAGLGDGEQF
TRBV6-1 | ASSEVGSNYGYT
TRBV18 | ASSSFGGRQPQH
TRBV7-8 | ASSLVLAAYEQY
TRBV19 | ASKGRALNTEAF
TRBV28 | ASGGANSQETQY
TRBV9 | ASSAGLAGDGNIQY